The 27 T cell receptor beta chains below were found in one sample sequenced in a study of T cell responses to AZD1222 COVID-19 vaccine. Profiling relied on immunoSEQ multiplex PCR, and the TCRdb table lists in-frame clones only, not all of them. The table has 190,000 or so clones, 80% to 95% seen once. This material consisted of peripheral blood, taken 28 days after the second AZD1222 dose. The receptors were sampled from an adult who received the AZD1222 COVID-19 vaccine.

The chain recombines TRBV24-1 with TRBJ1-2; TRBD1 aligns across 8 bases. CDR1 is KGHDR, CDR2 SFDVKD, per germline. The CDR3 covers 14 residues. V lost 3 bases to trimming and J lost 4 bases; unmatched junction nucleotides: 3. The CDR3 coding sequence is TGTGCCACCAGTGATCCGGACAGGGCCTATGGCTACACCTTC. Translated, it gives CATSDPDRAYGYTF.

This rearrangement joins TRBV7-2 to TRBJ1-2, with TRBD1 as a possible D gene (5 bases). V lost 5 bases and J lost 2, with 15 bases in between. Germline V gives CDR1 SGHTA, CDR2 FQGNSA. The CDR3 covers 15 residues. Here the CDR3 reads CASSPPGQPNYGYTF. CDR3 nucleotides: TGTGCCAGCAGCCCCCCGGGGCAGCCCAACTATGGCTACACCTTC.

The chain combines TRBV12-3 or TRBV12-4 with TRBJ2-7; TRBD1 might be the D (5 bases). The germline V and J ends were trimmed by 5 bases and 2 bases, with 10 bases remaining between them. This CDR3 is built from 13 residues. CDR3 protein: CASSPGQAYEQYF. CDR3 in DNA: TGTGCCAGCAGTCCCGGACAAGCCTACGAGCAGTACTTC.

The chain is built from TRBV7-2 and TRBJ1-1, with 8 bases aligning to TRBD1. The length of the CDR3 is 16 residues. V was pared by 0 bases and J by 0 bases, with 3 bases of the junction left unmatched. Germline-derived CDR1 and CDR2 are SGHTA and FQGNSA. CDR3 bases: TGTGCCAGCAGCTTAGCTCAGGGGGCCCTGAACACTGAAGCTTTCTTT. It codes for CASSLAQGALNTEAFF.

In its sample, this clone was seen once. The chain joins TRBV18 to TRBJ2-2, with a weak D call TRBD1 (5 bases). The V end lost 6 bases, the J end lost 1 base, and 15 bases lay between the germline ends. CDR3 length: 16 residues. CDR1 KGHSH and CDR2 LQKENI come from the germline V gene. The CDR3 nucleotides read TGTGCCAGCTCGCTCAGCCGGACAAGGAACACCGGGGAGCTGTTTTTT. Its protein is CASSLSRTRNTGELFF.

The chain carries TRBV2 and TRBJ2-1; D gene uncertain. V was clipped by 5 bases and J by 7 bases, with 15 bases between them. CDR3 length: 14 residues. Germline CDR1 and CDR2: SNHLY and FYNNEI. Here the CDR3 DNA reads TGTGCCAGCAGTATCGTCACCTTCGGGAATGAGCAGTTCTTC. It is translated as CASSIVTFGNEQFF.

The V gene is TRBV6-1, the J gene TRBJ1-2; D gene uncertain. The CDR3 sequence is 13 residues long. The germline gives CDR1 MNHNS, CDR2 SASEGT. Trimming left V 0 bases short and J 4 bases short, with 6 bases between. CDR3 nucleotides: TGTGCCAGCAGTGAAGCAGGGATCTATGGCTACACCTTC. Amino acids: CASSEAGIYGYTF.

V gene TRBV5-1 combines with J gene TRBJ2-2; 7 bases are shared with TRBD1. This CDR3 region has 16 residues. Germline-derived CDR1 and CDR2 are SGHRS and YFSETQ. V lost 2 bases to trimming and J lost 1 base; unmatched junction nucleotides: 5. Here the CDR3 DNA reads TGCGCCAGCAGCTTACGGACAGGAATGAACACCGGGGAGCTGTTTTTT. Translated: CASSLRTGMNTGELFF.

This chain uses TRBV2 with TRBJ2-1; D gene unclear. The CDR3 runs 15 residues. Germline CDR1 SNHLY, CDR2 FYNNEI. Between the trimmed V and J ends, which lost 3 bases and 4 bases, there was a span of 13 bases. The CDR3 protein is CASSEWQARYNEQFF. The CDR3 DNA sequence: TGTGCCAGCAGTGAGTGGCAAGCCCGATACAATGAGCAGTTCTTC.

This chain joins TRBV9 and TRBJ2-3; D is possibly TRBD2 (6 bases). There are 16 residues in the CDR3. Trimming took 3 bases from V and 1 from J, leaving 15 bases between them. Germline V gene data show CDR1 as SGDLS and CDR2 as YYNGEE. CDR3 nucleotides: TGTGCCAGCAGCGCAGCTTGGGGGACTCGCACAGATACGCAGTATTTT. This gives the protein CASSAAWGTRTDTQYF.

V gene TRBV19 combines with J gene TRBJ2-2; 9 positions agree with TRBD1. Per germline, CDR1 LNHDA and CDR2 SQIVND (reference sequence). The CDR3 extends over 16 amino acids. The trim removed 3 bases at V and 1 base at J, leaving 3 bases unmatched. DNA for the CDR3: TGTGCCAGTAGTATCTGGGACAGGGAGAACACCGGGGAGCTGTTTTTT. Translation gives CASSIWDRENTGELFF.

The chain joins TRBV5-1 to TRBJ1-5; 8 bases agree with TRBD1. The CDR3 loop spans 15 amino acids. The germline CDR1 and CDR2 sequences are SGHRS and YFSETQ. With V trimmed by 0 bases and J by 3 bases, 2 bases remained unmatched. CDR3 bases: TGCGCCAGCAGCTTGGAGACAGGGGTCAATCAGCCCCAGCATTTT. Amino acids: CASSLETGVNQPQHF.

This chain connects TRBV28 to TRBJ2-2; TRBD1 matches at 9 bases. V lost 8 bases to trimming and J lost 5 bases; unmatched junction nucleotides: 6. Germline CDR1 is MDHEN and CDR2 is SYDVKM. The CDR3 contains 14 residues. CDR3 protein: CASVRQGVTGELFF. CDR3 in DNA: TGTGCCAGCGTAAGACAGGGGGTGACCGGGGAGCTGTTTTTT.

The rearrangement uses TRBV7-3 and TRBJ2-5, with D perhaps assigned TRBD1 or TRBD2 (5 bases each). Germline loops: CDR1 SGHTA, CDR2 FQGTGA. V gave up 5 bases and J gave up 4 bases, with 20 bases separating them. This CDR3 contains 16 residues. This chain's CDR3 is CASSPHTGGDGETQYF. The CDR3 region has the DNA TGTGCCAGCAGCCCGCATACTGGGGGAGACGGAGAGACCCAGTACTTC.

V usage is TRBV5-1 and J usage is TRBJ1-1; D perhaps matches TRBD1 (6 bases). This CDR3 spans 16 amino acids. Trimming stripped 1 base from V and 4 bases from J, with 17 bases between. CDR1 is SGHRS, CDR2 YFSETQ, per germline. The CDR3 is CASSLSGRGRGTEAFF. In DNA, the CDR3 is TGCGCCAGCAGCTTGTCCGGCAGGGGCAGGGGCACTGAAGCTTTCTTT.

The rearrangement uses TRBV6-5 and TRBJ2-1; 13 bases align to TRBD2. Per the germline V gene, CDR1 is MNHEY and CDR2 is SVGAGI. V was pared by 6 bases and J by 5 bases, with 4 bases of the junction left unmatched. CDR3 length equals 15 residues. CDR3 sequence reads: CASRSGTSGDNEQFF. DNA of the CDR3: TGTGCCAGCAGATCTGGGACTAGCGGGGACAATGAGCAGTTCTTC.

V gene TRBV4-2 combines with J gene TRBJ1-4, with D perhaps matching TRBD1 (5 bases). Trimming took 4 bases from V and 5 from J, leaving 11 bases between them. Germline CDR1 LGHNA, CDR2 YNFKEQ. The CDR3 loop spans 14 amino acids. As DNA, the CDR3 is TGTGCCAGCAGCCTATCAGGGCTCAATGAAAAACTGTTTTTT. Encoded protein: CASSLSGLNEKLFF.

The V and J genes are TRBV6-4 and TRBJ1-2; a possible D gene is TRBD1 (5 bases). CDR3 length: 13 residues. V was pared by 2 bases and J by 4 bases, with 8 bases between. Germline CDR1 and CDR2: MRHNA and SNTAGT. The CDR3: CASSDGGAYGYTF. CDR3 in DNA: TGTGCCAGCAGTGACGGGGGAGCCTATGGCTACACCTTC.

A note on this clone: This sample also contains other DNA sequences that code for the same CDR3. This chain's CDR3 is CASSQGDRDNEKLFF. CDR3 DNA: TGCGCCAGCAGCCAAGGTGACAGGGACAATGAAAAACTGTTTTTT. The V call is TRBV4-3, the J call TRBJ1-4; the match to TRBD1 covers 7 bases. V dropped 1 base and J dropped 5; count of bases not matched to a gene: 4. The CDR3 contains 15 residues. CDR1 and CDR2 from the germline V gene are LGHNA and YSLEER.

The chain employs TRBV5-4 and TRBJ2-3; D is ambiguous. CDR1 and CDR2 from the germline V gene are SGHNT and YYREEE (reference sequence). V was clipped by 4 bases and J by 0 bases, with 18 bases between them. The CDR3 consists of 17 residues. Here the CDR3 reads CASSGAGDWASTDTQYF. The CDR3 region has the DNA TGTGCCAGCAGCGGCGCCGGTGACTGGGCTAGCACAGATACGCAGTATTTT.

The rearrangement uses TRBV28 and TRBJ1-2; D may be TRBD1 (5 bases). The CDR3 is 16 residues long. Trimming took 3 bases from V and 6 from J, leaving 20 bases between them. Germline V gives CDR1 MDHEN, CDR2 SYDVKM. DNA of the CDR3: TGTGCCAGCAGTTTTCAGGGTATAGGGGCCTGGGATGGCTACACCTTC. It encodes CASSFQGIGAWDGYTF.

The chain employs TRBV5-1 and TRBJ1-1; D is unclear. The V gene lost 5 bases and the J gene lost 3 bases, with 14 bases spanning the gap. This CDR3 has 14 residues. The germline CDR1 and CDR2 sequences are SGHRS and YFSETQ. The DNA for the CDR3 is TGCGCCAGCAGTTATCGGGAGAGTTACACTGAAGCTTTCTTT. Protein product: CASSYRESYTEAFF.

The chain employs TRBV28 and TRBJ1-5; D gene ambiguous. V gave up 1 base and J gave up 5 bases, with 15 bases separating them. Per the germline V gene, CDR1 is MDHEN and CDR2 is SYDVKM. The CDR3 loop spans 16 amino acids. The CDR3 region has the DNA TGTGCCAGCAGTTTATCCCCGGTGGGGAGGGATCAGCCCCAGCATTTT. Translation gives CASSLSPVGRDQPQHF.

This chain uses TRBV7-9 with TRBJ1-1; no definite D call. CDR1 and CDR2 from the germline V gene are SEHNR and FQNEAQ (reference sequence). CDR3 size: 15 residues. V shed 3 bases and J shed 1 base, with 12 bases lying between them. CDR3 loop: CASSFQAIRNTEAFF. The DNA for the CDR3 is TGTGCCAGCAGCTTTCAGGCGATACGGAACACTGAAGCTTTCTTT.

This clone was seen only a few times. The chain employs TRBV6-1 and TRBJ1-1; 8 nucleotides agree with TRBD1. Per germline, CDR1 MNHNS and CDR2 SASEGT. The CDR3 is 14 residues long. After removal of 5 bases from V and 4 bases from J, the junction contained 6 bases not matched to a gene. The DNA of the CDR3 is TGTGCCAGCAGTCTGACAGGGGATCCCACTGAAGCTTTCTTT. This codes for CASSLTGDPTEAFF.

The chain combines TRBV7-2 with TRBJ1-3; the match to TRBD1 covers 11 bases. The J segment lost 1 base and the V segment lost 5 bases, leaving 7 bases of the junction unmatched. Germline assignment: CDR1 SGHTA and CDR2 FQGNSA. The CDR3 totals 17 residues. The CDR3 spells CASSIGQGARSGNTIYF. DNA for the CDR3: TGTGCCAGCAGCATAGGACAGGGGGCGCGTTCTGGAAACACCATATATTTT.

The gene calls are TRBV6-5 and TRBJ1-1; no firm D call. V lost 7 bases, J lost 0 bases, and 9 bases lay in between. CDR1 and CDR2 (germline): MNHEY, SVGAGI. This CDR3 region has 13 residues. CDR3 in DNA: TGTGCCAGCAACCTAGGGATGAACACTGAAGCTTTCTTT. Amino acid sequence: CASNLGMNTEAFF.